This entry describes one T cell receptor beta chain. Its antigen is not known. The table came from immunoSEQ multiplex PCR; TCRdb's copy has only in-frame clones and leaves some out. The table lists 250,000 to 300,000 clones, 87% of them singletons. Treatment noted: around 19 received Ad26.COV2.S at low or high dose, single or two shots; 5 received placebo; per-sample allocation not given. All samples were drawn on day 63, counting from the first vaccine or placebo injection. This CDR3 has 16 residues. The germline V and J ends were trimmed by 3 bases and 1 base, with 16 bases remaining between them. Looked up from germline, CDR1 is SGDLS and CDR2 is YYNGEE. These data come from a study of Ad26.COV2.S vaccination and SARS-CoV-2 variants. Study in general: The authors gave Ad26.COV2.S intramuscularly, either once or twice 56 days apart. Notes on the study in general: While placebo recipients had lower spike-specific TCR breadth, vaccine recipients had more. Measures of TCR breadth and depth may have fallen short of total T cell responses.

The origin of this receptor is a person aged 18 to 59 who received the Ad26.COV2.S COVID-19 vaccine or a placebo. The material was peripheral blood, obtained in a trial of Ad26.COV2.S vaccine versus placebo. This chain connects TRBV9 to TRBJ2-5; no reliable D call. The CDR3 DNA follows: TGTGCCAGCAGCGGCAGCCTGGATGGACCCCAAGAGACCCAGTACTTC. Translating gives CASSGSLDGPQETQYF.